This T cell receptor beta chain was identified in a study of cytomegalovirus exposure and HLA in healthy donors. Primers: 60 Vbeta forward and 13 Jbeta reverse. Using immunoSEQ multiplex PCR, the repertoire was profiled, and TCRdb retains in-frame clones only, with some absent. In the table there are roughly 100,000 clones, 65% to 80% of which are singletons. Donors showed nominal health when sampled, although they likely had unrecorded immune exposures. The CDR3 covers 14 residues. The germline V gene encodes CDR1 GTSNPN and CDR2 SVGIG (reference sequence). V lost 1 base to trimming and J lost 4 bases; unmatched junction nucleotides: 4. This clone was recorded only once.

Sequencing input: PBMCs. The chain has TRBV30 and TRBJ1-5, with TRBD1 matching 7 bases. The sequence was obtained from a man aged 50 to 60 in good health and CMV-seronegative. This CDR3 is CAWSGGQSNQPQHF. DNA of the CDR3: TGTGCCTGGAGTGGGGGACAGAGTAATCAGCCCCAGCATTTT.